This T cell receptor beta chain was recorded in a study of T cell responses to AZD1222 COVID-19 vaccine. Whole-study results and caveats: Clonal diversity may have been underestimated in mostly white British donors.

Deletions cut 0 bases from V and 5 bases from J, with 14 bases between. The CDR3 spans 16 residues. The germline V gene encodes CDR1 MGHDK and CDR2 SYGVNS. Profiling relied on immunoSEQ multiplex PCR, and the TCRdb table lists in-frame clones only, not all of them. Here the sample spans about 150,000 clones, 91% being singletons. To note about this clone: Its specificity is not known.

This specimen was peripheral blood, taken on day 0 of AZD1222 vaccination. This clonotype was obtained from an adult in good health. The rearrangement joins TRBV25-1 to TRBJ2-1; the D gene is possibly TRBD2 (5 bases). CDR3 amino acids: CASSEYLLRVDNEQFF. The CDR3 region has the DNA TGTGCCAGCAGTGAATACCTCCTGAGGGTTGACAATGAGCAGTTCTTC.